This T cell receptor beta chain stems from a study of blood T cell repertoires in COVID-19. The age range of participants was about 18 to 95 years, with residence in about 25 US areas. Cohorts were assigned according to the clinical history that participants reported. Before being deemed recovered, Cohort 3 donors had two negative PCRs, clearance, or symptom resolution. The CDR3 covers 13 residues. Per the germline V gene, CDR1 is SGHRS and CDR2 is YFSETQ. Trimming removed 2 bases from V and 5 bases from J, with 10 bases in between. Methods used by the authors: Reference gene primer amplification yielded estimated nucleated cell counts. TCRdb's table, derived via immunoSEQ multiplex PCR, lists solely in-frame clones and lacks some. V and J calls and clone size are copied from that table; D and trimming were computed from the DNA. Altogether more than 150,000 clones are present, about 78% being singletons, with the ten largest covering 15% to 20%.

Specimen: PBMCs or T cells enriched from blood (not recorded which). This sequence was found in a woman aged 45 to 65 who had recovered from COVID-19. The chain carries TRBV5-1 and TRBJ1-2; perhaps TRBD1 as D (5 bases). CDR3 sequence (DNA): TGCGCCAGCAGCTTTTCGGGGGTTTATGGCTACACCTTC. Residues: CASSFSGVYGYTF.